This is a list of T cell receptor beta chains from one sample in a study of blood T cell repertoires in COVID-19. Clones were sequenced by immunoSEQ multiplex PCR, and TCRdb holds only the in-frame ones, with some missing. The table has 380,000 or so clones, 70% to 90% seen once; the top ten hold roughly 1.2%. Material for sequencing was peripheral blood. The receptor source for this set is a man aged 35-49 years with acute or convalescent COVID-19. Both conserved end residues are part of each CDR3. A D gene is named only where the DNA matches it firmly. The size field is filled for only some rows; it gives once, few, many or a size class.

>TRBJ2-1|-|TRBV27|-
CASSLSRAAIDPNEQFF
TGTGCCAGCAGTTTATCGCGGGCCGCGATCGACCCCAATGAGCAGTTCTTC
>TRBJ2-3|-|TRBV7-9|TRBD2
CASSLGLAGYRDTQYF
TGTGCCAGCAGCTTAGGTCTAGCGGGATACAGAGATACGCAGTATTTT
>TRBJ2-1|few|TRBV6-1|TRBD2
CASSDSGLAGLQFF
TGTGCCAGCAGTGATTCGGGACTAGCGGGCTTACAGTTCTTC
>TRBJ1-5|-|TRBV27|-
CASSLSTVIVPPSNQPQHF
TGTGCCAGCAGTTTATCCACAGTGATAGTCCCCCCTAGCAATCAGCCCCAGCATTTT
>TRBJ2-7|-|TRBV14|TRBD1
CASSQDRGTDSIYEQYF
TGTGCCAGCAGCCAAGATAGGGGGACAGACTCCATCTACGAGCAGTACTTC
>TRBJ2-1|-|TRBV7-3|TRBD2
CASSSLAGVNYNEQFF
TGTGCCAGCAGCTCCTTAGCGGGAGTGAATTACAATGAGCAGTTCTTC
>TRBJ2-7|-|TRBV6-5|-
CASSQIRGYEQYF
TGTGCCAGCAGTCAAATAAGGGGCTACGAGCAGTACTTC
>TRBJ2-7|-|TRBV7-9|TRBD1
CASSRDRVVRQYF
TGTGCCAGCAGTAGGGACAGGGTAGTTCGGCAGTACTTC
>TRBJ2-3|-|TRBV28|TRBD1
CASSRGGFGVSTDTQYF
TGTGCCAGCAGTAGAGGGGGCTTCGGGGTTAGCACAGATACGCAGTATTTT
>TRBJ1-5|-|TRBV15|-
CATSWRGGSQPQHF
TGTGCCACCAGCTGGAGGGGGGGTAGTCAGCCCCAGCATTTT
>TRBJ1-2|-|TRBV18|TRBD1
CASSPRQGVKISGYTF
TGTGCCAGCTCACCTCGACAGGGGGTTAAAATTTCTGGCTACACCTTC
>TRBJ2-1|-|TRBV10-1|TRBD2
CASSGPSGAYNEQLF
TGCGCCAGCAGTGGACCTAGCGGAGCCTACAATGAGCAGCTCTTC
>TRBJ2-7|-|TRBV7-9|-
CASSLRSQGRFDEQYF
TGTGCCAGCAGCTTAAGGTCCCAGGGGAGATTCGACGAGCAGTACTTC
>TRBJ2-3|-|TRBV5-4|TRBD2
CASSLGLAGPSTDTQYF
TGTGCCAGCAGCCTGGGACTAGCGGGGCCTAGCACAGATACGCAGTATTTT
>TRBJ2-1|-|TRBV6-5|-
CASMPGRRGSGEQFF
TGTGCCAGCATGCCGGGCAGAAGGGGATCCGGTGAGCAGTTCTTC
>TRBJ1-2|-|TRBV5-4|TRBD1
CASRRTGGNYGYTF
TGTGCCAGCAGGCGGACAGGGGGCAACTATGGCTACACCTTC
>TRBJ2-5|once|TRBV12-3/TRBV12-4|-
CASSLTRTETQYF
TGTGCCAGCAGTTTAACGCGTACGGAGACCCAGTACTTC
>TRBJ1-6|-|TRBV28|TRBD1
CASSLSVSTGMGFDSPLHF
TGTGCCAGCAGTTTATCCGTCTCGACAGGGATGGGGTTTGATTCACCCCTCCACTTT
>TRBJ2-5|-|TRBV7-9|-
CASSSGRRGETQYF
TGTGCCAGCAGCTCGGGACGGCGGGGAGAGACCCAGTACTTC
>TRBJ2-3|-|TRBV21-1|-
CASNPGQRNFSTDTQYF
TGTGCCAGCAACCCGGGACAGCGAAACTTTAGCACAGATACGCAGTATTTT
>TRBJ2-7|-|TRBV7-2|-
CASSLTRTYEQYF
TGTGCCAGCAGCTTAACTAGAACCTACGAGCAGTACTTC
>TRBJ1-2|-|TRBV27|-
CASSLSLGYTF
TGTGCCAGCAGTTTATCTCTGGGCTACACCTTC
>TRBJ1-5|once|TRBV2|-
CASKGDNQPQHF
TGTGCCAGCAAGGGGGACAATCAGCCCCAGCATTTT
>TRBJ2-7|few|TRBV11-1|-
CASSLAGRYSYEQYF
TGTGCCAGCAGCTTAGCAGGCAGGTACTCCTACGAGCAGTACTTC
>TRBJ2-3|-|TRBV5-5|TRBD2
CASSLARGSGVSTDTQYF
TGTGCCAGCAGCTTGGCCAGGGGTAGCGGGGTAAGCACAGATACGCAGTATTTT
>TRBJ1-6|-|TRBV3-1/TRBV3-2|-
CASSPLGGRFSSYNSPLHF
TGTGCCAGCAGCCCACTGGGGGGGAGATTTAGCTCCTATAATTCACCCCTCCACTTT
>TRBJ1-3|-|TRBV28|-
CASSFQGGNTIYF
TGTGCCAGCAGTTTCCAGGGGGGAAACACCATATATTTT
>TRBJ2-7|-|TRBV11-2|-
CASSSIGPRDEQYF
TGTGCCAGCAGCTCCATTGGTCCTCGCGACGAGCAGTACTTC
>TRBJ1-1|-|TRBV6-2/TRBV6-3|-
CASSYVGARVTEAFF
TGTGCCAGCAGTTACGTGGGGGCGCGAGTCACTGAAGCTTTCTTT
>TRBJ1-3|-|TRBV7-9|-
CASSLQLGLGGNTIYF
TGTGCCAGCAGCCTACAGCTGGGGCTTGGAGGAAACACCATATATTTT
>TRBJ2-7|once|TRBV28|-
CASTLRRGLRSYEQYF
TGTGCCAGCACCCTCCGGCGGGGTCTAAGGTCCTACGAGCAGTACTTC
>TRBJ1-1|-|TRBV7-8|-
CASSLAHPSRPLEAFF
TGTGCCAGCAGCTTAGCGCACCCCTCGAGGCCACTTGAAGCTTTCTTT
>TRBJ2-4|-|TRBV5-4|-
CASSHRDTQNIQYF
TGTGCCAGCAGCCACCGGGACACCCAAAACATTCAGTACTTC
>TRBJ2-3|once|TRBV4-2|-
CASSPRGGTDTQYF
TGTGCCAGCAGCCCCAGGGGGGGCACAGATACGCAGTATTTT
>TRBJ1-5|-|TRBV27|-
CASSLSPPRPQHF
TGTGCCAGCAGTTTATCCCCCCCGCGGCCCCAGCATTTT
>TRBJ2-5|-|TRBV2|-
CASRRPGGGRETQYF
TGTGCCAGCAGACGTCCGGGGGGCGGGAGAGAGACCCAGTACTTC
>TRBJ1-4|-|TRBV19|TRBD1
CASSIGTGGEKLFF
TGTGCCAGTAGCATTGGGACAGGTGGTGAAAAACTGTTTTTT
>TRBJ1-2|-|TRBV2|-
CASSEAAGRVGNYGYTF
TGTGCCAGCAGTGAAGCGGCAGGGAGGGTAGGAAACTATGGCTACACCTTC
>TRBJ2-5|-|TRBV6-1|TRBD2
CASSEGTSGSKTQYF
TGTGCCAGCAGTGAAGGGACTAGCGGGAGTAAGACCCAGTACTTC
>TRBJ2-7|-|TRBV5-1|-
CASSLAGTYEQYF
TGCGCCAGCAGCTTGGCAGGGACCTACGAGCAGTACTTC
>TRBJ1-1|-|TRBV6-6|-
CASRPWGGQGWSEAFF
TGTGCCAGCAGACCCTGGGGTGGCCAGGGTTGGAGCGAAGCTTTCTTT
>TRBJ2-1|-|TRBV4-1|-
CASSPLRGRVSGNEQFF
TGCGCCAGCAGCCCCCTTAGAGGCAGGGTCAGTGGGAATGAGCAGTTCTTC
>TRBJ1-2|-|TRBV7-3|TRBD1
CASSLTGTGGEGYTF
TGTGCCAGCAGCTTAACCGGGACAGGGGGCGAAGGCTACACCTTC
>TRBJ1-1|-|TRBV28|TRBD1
CASSTPTGKGTEAFF
TGTGCCAGCAGTACCCCGACAGGGAAGGGCACTGAAGCTTTCTTT
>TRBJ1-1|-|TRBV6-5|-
CASSSATGAFF
TGTGCCAGCAGTTCGGCGACAGGAGCTTTCTTT
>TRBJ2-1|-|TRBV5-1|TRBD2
CASSLTSGRAVNEQFF
TGCGCCAGCAGCTTAACTAGCGGGAGGGCCGTAAATGAGCAGTTCTTC
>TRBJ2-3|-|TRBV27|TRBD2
CASSLSGLAGGPGVRQYF
TGTGCCAGCAGTTTATCGGGACTAGCGGGAGGGCCGGGGGTCAGGCAGTATTTT
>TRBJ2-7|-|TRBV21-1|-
CATVHRSYEQYF
TGTGCCACAGTTCACCGCTCCTACGAGCAGTACTTC
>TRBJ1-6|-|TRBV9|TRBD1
CASSVEGALNSPLHF
TGTGCCAGCAGCGTAGAGGGGGCATTGAATTCACCCCTCCACTTT
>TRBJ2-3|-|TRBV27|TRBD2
CASTQLAGGTDTQYF
TGTGCCAGCACCCAACTAGCGGGAGGAACAGATACGCAGTATTTT
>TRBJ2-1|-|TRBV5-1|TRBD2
CASIPSGGTLNEQFF
TGCGCCAGCATTCCCTCGGGGGGGACCCTCAATGAGCAGTTCTTC
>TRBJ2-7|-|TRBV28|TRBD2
CASSLTSGTPTYEQYF
TGTGCCAGCAGTTTAACTAGCGGGACCCCTACCTACGAGCAGTACTTC